This T cell receptor beta chain was obtained from a study of blood T cell repertoires in COVID-19. The germline gives CDR1 SGHRS, CDR2 YFSETQ. CDR3 size: 16 residues. The V and J ends lost 4 bases and 5 bases, in that order; junction bases with no gene match: 12. Clones were read by immunoSEQ multiplex PCR, and TCRdb kept only the in-frame ones, dropping some. Found here are approximately 300,000 clones, 75% to 90% of them singletons; the top ten hold around 2%. Grouping used clinical history reported by participants in a survey and questionnaire. Up to 2 weeks before entering the study, exposed participants had met a COVID-19 case.

This sequence was found in a woman in her thirties who had been exposed to COVID-19. The sample comprised PBMCs or T cells enriched from blood (not recorded which). The chain joins TRBV5-1 to TRBJ2-1; 7 bases map to TRBD2. CDR3: CASSGGGAGAHNEQFF. The CDR3 DNA reads TGCGCCAGCAGCGGGGGTGGGGCGGGAGCACACAATGAGCAGTTCTTC.